This TCR beta chain derives from a study of cytomegalovirus exposure and HLA in healthy donors. Study summary: In a later analysis, it was reported that the approximately 110 validation repertoires had been produced on the same platform as the 550 to 700 repertoires belonging to the first cohort. Study observations and caveats: Specific recognition of CMV antigens was confirmed in vitro for a few chains (all CMV-associated). For cytomegalovirus status, the classifier reportedly gave diagnoses with high specificity and sensitivity.

Profiled with immunoSEQ multiplex PCR; TCRdb holds only in-frame clones, not every one. The table lists around 300,000 clones, 86% of them singletons. In its sample, this clone was seen a few times. Its specificity is unknown. Germline V gives CDR1 SEHNR, CDR2 FQNEAQ (reference sequence). V lost 1 base and J lost 2, with 3 bases in between. The CDR3 spans 12 residues. The donors were part of the validation cohort, which consisted of 120 subjects and was separate from the first cohort of under 850 subjects. The genes are TRBV7-9 and TRBJ2-7, with D uncertain. This TCR was recovered from a woman aged 18-29 years in good health and CMV-seronegative. Sample: PBMCs. This CDR3 reads CASSLGAYEQYF. CDR3 sequence (DNA): TGTGCCAGCAGCTTAGGAGCCTACGAGCAGTACTTC.